These T cell receptor beta chains were read from a single sample in a study of shared clonotypes between healthy human individuals. Sequencing used immunoSEQ multiplex PCR; TCRdb keeps in-frame clones, though not all of them. The sample lists 1.5 million to 2.5 million clones, about 95% occurring once. The sequenced sample was naive CD8+ T cells sorted from blood. These receptors were taken from a man younger than 30 in good health. Both conserved end residues are part of each CDR3. D genes are given only for firm matches. Where a row states a size, it is once, few, many or the class of an expanded clone; other rows omit it.

D	J	size	length	V	DNA	CDR3
TRBD2	TRBJ2-7	NA	16	TRBV27	TGTGCCAGCAGTCCGCATAGCGGGGCAAGCTCCTACGAGCAGTACTTC	CASSPHSGASSYEQYF
NA	TRBJ1-1	once	15	TRBV19	TGTGCCAGTAGTATCGAGGGCGAAATGAACACTGAAGCTTTCTTT	CASSIEGEMNTEAFF
NA	TRBJ2-7	NA	14	TRBV5-6	TGTGCCAGCAGCTCGGGTACAGGGTCCTACGAGCAGTACTTC	CASSSGTGSYEQYF
NA	TRBJ1-2	once	15	TRBV28	TGTGCCAGCAGTTTACCCCCTACAGGGAACTATGGCTACACCTTC	CASSLPPTGNYGYTF
NA	TRBJ2-2	NA	17	TRBV27	TGTGCCAGCACCCCGTCGATAGGTGACCGTCCAGCCGGGGAGCTGTTTTTT	CASTPSIGDRPAGELFF
TRBD1	TRBJ1-1	once	14	TRBV5-1	TGCGCCAGCATGGCGGGACAGGGGAACACTGAAGCTTTCTTT	CASMAGQGNTEAFF
NA	TRBJ1-6	few	14	TRBV7-9	TGTGCCAGCAGCCCTCCAGGGAATAATTCACCCCTCCACTTT	CASSPPGNNSPLHF
NA	TRBJ1-1	NA	12	TRBV5-5	TGTGCCAGCAGCTTGGGCAAGACTGAAGCTTTCTTT	CASSLGKTEAFF
NA	TRBJ2-7	NA	15	TRBV6-1	TGTGCCAGCAGTGAACCGGGACGGTCAGGGTACGAGCAGTACTTC	CASSEPGRSGYEQYF
NA	TRBJ2-5	NA	14	TRBV5-4	TGTGCCAGCAGCTTGGCCACGGGCCGGGAGACCCAGTACTTC	CASSLATGRETQYF
NA	TRBJ2-2	NA	14	TRBV27	TGTGCCAGCAGTTACGGGAGTGGGACCGGGGAGCTGTTTTTT	CASSYGSGTGELFF
NA	TRBJ2-7	NA	12	TRBV30	TGTGCCTGGATGTCAGACAATGGGGAGCAGTACTTC	CAWMSDNGEQYF
NA	TRBJ1-3	once	12	TRBV11-2	TGTGCCAGCAGCTGGGGGGGGGACACCATATATTTT	CASSWGGDTIYF
NA	TRBJ2-2	NA	16	TRBV27	TGTGCCAGCAGCCTCCAAGTAGCCTCGAACACCGGGGAGCTGTTTTTT	CASSLQVASNTGELFF
NA	TRBJ2-7	once	15	TRBV7-9	TGTGCCAGCAGCTTAGGGGAAACAGCTTCCTACGAGCAGTACTTC	CASSLGETASYEQYF
TRBD2	TRBJ2-5	NA	15	TRBV13	TGTGCCAGCAGCTCAGCGGGGGATATCTCGGGGACCCAGTACTTC	CASSSAGDISGTQYF
NA	TRBJ2-1	NA	14	TRBV5-4	TGTGCCAGCAGCGGAGGGGATAGGTTTAATGAGCAGTTCTTC	CASSGGDRFNEQFF
NA	TRBJ2-5	NA	14	TRBV7-9	TGTGCCAGCAGCCAATCCGACTGGCAAGAGACCCAGTACTTC	CASSQSDWQETQYF
TRBD2	TRBJ2-3	NA	16	TRBV10-1	TGCGCCAGCAGTGAGTACGTAGCGGGAGTCCCAGATACGCAGTATTTT	CASSEYVAGVPDTQYF
NA	TRBJ1-2	NA	12	TRBV6-5	TGTGCCAGCAGTCAGGGTGTCTATGGCTACACCTTC	CASSQGVYGYTF
NA	TRBJ2-2	NA	13	TRBV19	TGTGCCAGCTCCCCTGGAGCAACCGGGGAGCTGTTTTTT	CASSPGATGELFF
TRBD2	TRBJ2-7	NA	13	TRBV2	TGTGCCAGCAGTTTAGCGGGTGACTACGAGCAGTACTTC	CASSLAGDYEQYF